The rows below give T cell receptor beta chains drawn from one sample of a study of cytomegalovirus exposure and HLA in healthy donors. The data were produced by immunoSEQ multiplex PCR, yet TCRdb's version contains in-frame clones alone and is incomplete. The sample has approximately 120,000 clones; about three quarters are singletons. Material for sequencing was PBMCs. These receptors were collected from a man aged 25-45 years in good health and CMV-seronegative. The CDR3 runs from the conserved cysteine through the conserved F or W. A D gene is named only where the DNA matches it firmly. Rows give clone size only sometimes, using once, few, many, or a class for an expanded clone.

V: TRBV21-1; size: -; D: -; J: TRBJ2-7; CDR3: CASSKVSSGDDEQYF; DNA: TGTGCCAGCAGCAAAGTGTCTAGCGGGGACGACGAGCAGTACTTC
V: TRBV13; size: -; D: -; J: TRBJ2-3; CDR3: CASTASRDTQYF; DNA: TGTGCCAGCACTGCCTCTCGGGATACGCAGTATTTT
V: TRBV29-1; size: -; D: -; J: TRBJ1-3; CDR3: CSVEDRQSSGNTIYF; DNA: TGCAGCGTTGAAGATAGACAGAGCTCTGGAAACACCATATATTTT
V: TRBV27; size: once; D: TRBD1; J: TRBJ1-2; CDR3: CASSPNMNRGPGYTF; DNA: TGTGCCAGCAGTCCGAATATGAACAGGGGCCCCGGCTACACCTTC
V: TRBV28; size: -; D: -; J: TRBJ2-2; CDR3: CASSLGGTITGELFF; DNA: TGTGCCAGCAGTTTAGGCGGGACCATCACCGGGGAGCTGTTTTTT
V: TRBV6-5; size: -; D: -; J: TRBJ1-2; CDR3: CASSYGQLYGYTF; DNA: TGTGCCAGCAGTTACGGACAGCTCTATGGCTACACCTTC
V: TRBV29-1; size: -; D: TRBD1; J: TRBJ1-2; CDR3: CSVGLDTGGGGYTF; DNA: TGCAGCGTTGGGCTCGATACAGGGGGCGGTGGCTACACCTTC
V: TRBV28; size: few; D: -; J: TRBJ1-1; CDR3: CASSLVGVEAFF; DNA: TGTGCCAGCAGTTTAGTAGGGGTTGAAGCTTTCTTT
V: TRBV28; size: -; D: TRBD2; J: TRBJ2-7; CDR3: CASSGDPGLAGLYEQYF; DNA: TGTGCCAGCAGTGGGGATCCGGGACTAGCGGGGCTCTACGAGCAGTACTTC
V: TRBV19; size: -; D: TRBD1; J: TRBJ1-6; CDR3: CASSMVGQGASPLHF; DNA: TGTGCCAGTAGTATGGTCGGGCAGGGGGCGTCACCCCTCCACTTT
V: TRBV5-1; size: -; D: TRBD2; J: TRBJ2-1; CDR3: CASSSGGVNEQFF; DNA: TGCGCCAGCTCTAGCGGGGGGGTCAATGAGCAGTTCTTC
V: TRBV29-1; size: -; D: -; J: TRBJ1-1; CDR3: CSVTRGQPGGAFF; DNA: TGCAGCGTCACCCGGGGTCAGCCAGGAGGGGCTTTCTTT
V: TRBV18; size: -; D: TRBD2; J: TRBJ2-1; CDR3: CASSLGLGLDEQFF; DNA: TGTGCCAGCTCACTCGGACTAGGGCTGGATGAGCAGTTCTTC
V: TRBV19; size: once; D: TRBD1; J: TRBJ2-3; CDR3: CATRTGGRNTQYF; DNA: TGTGCCACCAGGACAGGGGGCAGGAATACGCAGTATTTT
V: TRBV11-3; size: once; D: TRBD1; J: TRBJ2-7; CDR3: CASSLGQGGEQYF; DNA: TGTGCCAGCAGCTTGGGACAGGGGGGCGAGCAGTACTTC
V: TRBV28; size: once; D: -; J: TRBJ1-3; CDR3: CASSPLVVRDSGNTIYF; DNA: TGTGCCAGCAGTCCACTGGTTGTGCGGGACTCTGGAAACACCATATATTTT
V: TRBV7-9; size: -; D: -; J: TRBJ2-2; CDR3: CASSTDPTRGGTGELFF; DNA: TGTGCCAGCAGCACCGACCCTACACGGGGAGGTACCGGGGAGCTGTTTTTT
V: TRBV28; size: -; D: -; J: TRBJ1-2; CDR3: CASSTSSGQNSRARYGYTF; DNA: TGTGCCAGCAGTACATCAAGCGGACAGAACTCGCGGGCTCGCTATGGCTACACCTTC
V: TRBV7-9; size: -; D: -; J: TRBJ1-5; CDR3: CASSAGPSNQPQHF; DNA: TGTGCCAGCAGCGCGGGACCGTCGAATCAGCCCCAGCATTTT
V: TRBV10-3; size: -; D: TRBD1; J: TRBJ1-4; CDR3: CAISQSTGSEKLFF; DNA: TGTGCCATCAGCCAATCGACAGGGTCTGAAAAACTGTTTTTT
V: TRBV27; size: -; D: TRBD1; J: TRBJ1-5; CDR3: CASSLFARTGVGQPQHF; DNA: TGTGCCAGCAGTTTATTTGCCAGGACAGGGGTCGGACAGCCCCAGCATTTT
V: TRBV28; size: -; D: TRBD2; J: TRBJ2-5; CDR3: CASSLTSGGQETQYF; DNA: TGTGCCAGCAGTTTAACTAGCGGAGGCCAAGAGACCCAGTACTTC
V: TRBV5-1; size: -; D: -; J: TRBJ1-5; CDR3: CASSPQTGSNQPQHF; DNA: TGCGCCAGCAGCCCCCAGACAGGTAGCAATCAGCCCCAGCATTTT
V: TRBV6-1; size: -; D: -; J: TRBJ1-5; CDR3: CASSDGQVSNQPQHF; DNA: TGTGCCAGCAGTGATGGCCAGGTGAGCAATCAGCCCCAGCATTTT
V: TRBV15; size: once; D: -; J: TRBJ1-2; CDR3: CATSRGQDGYTF; DNA: TGTGCCACCAGCAGAGGACAGGATGGCTACACCTTC
V: TRBV6-6; size: -; D: TRBD1; J: TRBJ1-2; CDR3: CASSSDRVGGYTF; DNA: TGTGCCAGCAGCTCGGACAGGGTGGGTGGCTACACCTTC
V: TRBV11-2; size: -; D: -; J: TRBJ1-1; CDR3: CASRGWTEAFF; DNA: TGTGCCAGCAGGGGCTGGACTGAAGCTTTCTTT
V: TRBV5-1; size: -; D: -; J: TRBJ2-1; CDR3: CASWASEERFF; DNA: TGCGCCAGCTGGGCCTCGGAGGAGAGGTTCTTC
V: TRBV28; size: -; D: -; J: TRBJ1-2; CDR3: CASTKDGGHGYTF; DNA: TGTGCCAGCACCAAGGATGGGGGCCATGGCTACACCTTC
V: TRBV5-1; size: -; D: TRBD2; J: TRBJ2-4; CDR3: CASSPTGGPTVFKNIQYF; DNA: TGCGCCAGCTCCCCTACGGGAGGGCCCACAGTATTCAAAAACATTCAGTACTTC
V: TRBV7-9; size: few; D: -; J: TRBJ1-6; CDR3: CASRAGGNSPLHF; DNA: TGTGCCAGCAGGGCGGGCGGGAATTCACCCCTCCACTTT
V: TRBV13; size: -; D: TRBD1; J: TRBJ2-7; CDR3: CASSLGQSYEQYF; DNA: TGTGCCAGCAGCCTGGGACAGTCCTACGAGCAGTACTTC
V: TRBV9; size: -; D: TRBD1; J: TRBJ2-5; CDR3: CASRQTGEETQYF; DNA: TGTGCCAGCAGACAAACAGGGGAAGAGACCCAGTACTTC
V: TRBV6-5; size: -; D: TRBD1; J: TRBJ1-1; CDR3: CASGRQGNMNTEAFF; DNA: TGTGCCAGCGGGAGACAGGGCAACATGAACACTGAAGCTTTCTTT
V: TRBV13; size: -; D: TRBD1; J: TRBJ2-7; CDR3: CASSFDRGGYEQYF; DNA: TGTGCCAGCAGCTTTGACAGGGGGGGCTACGAGCAGTACTTC
V: TRBV5-6; size: -; D: -; J: TRBJ2-7; CDR3: CASSLGQSYEQYF; DNA: TGTGCCAGCAGCTTGGGACAGTCCTACGAGCAGTACTTC
V: TRBV7-2; size: -; D: TRBD2; J: TRBJ2-1; CDR3: CASSLGAGGYNEQFF; DNA: TGTGCCAGCAGCTTAGGAGCGGGGGGTTACAATGAGCAGTTCTTC
V: TRBV6-1; size: -; D: TRBD1; J: TRBJ2-5; CDR3: CASRDRVVETQYF; DNA: TGTGCCAGCCGGGACAGGGTGGTGGAGACCCAGTACTTC
V: TRBV6-6; size: -; D: -; J: TRBJ1-5; CDR3: CASSYPQNQPQHF; DNA: TGTGCCAGCAGTTACCCACAGAATCAGCCCCAGCATTTT
V: TRBV7-6; size: -; D: TRBD2; J: TRBJ2-7; CDR3: CASSLEGTSSYEQYF; DNA: TGTGCCAGCAGCTTAGAGGGGACTAGTTCCTACGAGCAGTACTTC
V: TRBV30; size: many; D: TRBD1; J: TRBJ1-1; CDR3: CAYRGRGAFF; DNA: TGTGCCTACAGGGGGCGCGGAGCTTTCTTT
V: TRBV2; size: -; D: TRBD1; J: TRBJ1-1; CDR3: CASSVTGRGAEAFF; DNA: TGTGCCAGCAGCGTGACAGGGCGGGGAGCTGAAGCTTTCTTT
V: TRBV29-1; size: -; D: -; J: TRBJ2-1; CDR3: CSASPTFSYNEQFF; DNA: TGCAGCGCCTCCCCGACTTTTTCCTACAATGAGCAGTTCTTC
V: TRBV6-6; size: few; D: -; J: TRBJ1-2; CDR3: CATLGGSIDGYTF; DNA: TGTGCCACCCTGGGAGGGAGCATCGATGGCTACACCTTC
V: TRBV28; size: -; D: TRBD1; J: TRBJ1-2; CDR3: CASSSPGTGRGSYGYTF; DNA: TGTGCCAGCAGCAGTCCCGGGACAGGGAGGGGTTCCTATGGCTACACCTTC
V: TRBV10-3; size: -; D: -; J: TRBJ2-3; CDR3: CAIRPVGGGPGTDTQYF; DNA: TGTGCCATCAGACCCGTAGGGGGGGGGCCGGGCACAGATACGCAGTATTTT
V: TRBV19; size: -; D: TRBD2; J: TRBJ2-7; CDR3: CASSSPTAGALYEQYF; DNA: TGTGCCAGTAGTTCACCGACGGCGGGAGCATTATACGAGCAGTACTTC
V: TRBV19; size: -; D: -; J: TRBJ2-1; CDR3: CASSIGTPMGQFF; DNA: TGTGCCAGTAGTATCGGGACACCTATGGGGCAGTTCTTC
V: TRBV9; size: -; D: -; J: TRBJ2-7; CDR3: CASSVDTGPLTYEQYF; DNA: TGTGCCAGCAGCGTAGATACAGGGCCTTTAACCTACGAGCAGTACTTC
V: TRBV6-5; size: once; D: TRBD2; J: TRBJ2-1; CDR3: CASSYFGLAGNEQFF; DNA: TGTGCCAGCAGTTACTTTGGACTAGCGGGCAATGAGCAGTTCTTC
V: TRBV28; size: -; D: TRBD1; J: TRBJ2-3; CDR3: CASSRRDRDTDTQYF; DNA: TGTGCCAGCAGTCGCCGGGACAGAGACACAGATACGCAGTATTTT
V: TRBV18; size: -; D: -; J: TRBJ1-4; CDR3: CASSSGPGGEKLFF; DNA: TGTGCCAGCTCTTCCGGGCCGGGAGGGGAAAAACTGTTTTTT
V: TRBV5-8; size: -; D: TRBD1; J: TRBJ1-4; CDR3: CASSFHRGGNEKLFF; DNA: TGTGCCAGCAGTTTCCACAGGGGCGGTAATGAAAAACTGTTTTTT
V: TRBV10-3; size: -; D: TRBD2; J: TRBJ2-7; CDR3: CAISESRLANEQYF; DNA: TGTGCCATCAGTGAGTCCAGACTAGCCAACGAGCAGTACTTC
V: TRBV18; size: -; D: -; J: TRBJ2-2; CDR3: CASSPYAIDTGELFF; DNA: TGTGCCAGCTCACCTTACGCTATTGACACCGGGGAGCTGTTTTTT
V: TRBV14; size: -; D: -; J: TRBJ2-1; CDR3: CASSQAWGPYNEQFF; DNA: TGTGCCAGCAGCCAAGCCTGGGGGCCCTACAATGAGCAGTTCTTC
V: TRBV5-1; size: -; D: -; J: TRBJ1-5; CDR3: CASSSGAMNQPQHF; DNA: TGCGCCAGCAGCAGCGGGGCCATGAATCAGCCCCAGCATTTT
V: TRBV30; size: -; D: -; J: TRBJ2-5; CDR3: CASRPGWETQYF; DNA: TGTGCCTCACGACCGGGATGGGAGACCCAGTACTTC
V: TRBV7-9; size: -; D: -; J: TRBJ1-1; CDR3: CASSSQGGRNTEAFF; DNA: TGTGCCAGCAGCTCCCAGGGTGGGCGGAACACTGAAGCTTTCTTT